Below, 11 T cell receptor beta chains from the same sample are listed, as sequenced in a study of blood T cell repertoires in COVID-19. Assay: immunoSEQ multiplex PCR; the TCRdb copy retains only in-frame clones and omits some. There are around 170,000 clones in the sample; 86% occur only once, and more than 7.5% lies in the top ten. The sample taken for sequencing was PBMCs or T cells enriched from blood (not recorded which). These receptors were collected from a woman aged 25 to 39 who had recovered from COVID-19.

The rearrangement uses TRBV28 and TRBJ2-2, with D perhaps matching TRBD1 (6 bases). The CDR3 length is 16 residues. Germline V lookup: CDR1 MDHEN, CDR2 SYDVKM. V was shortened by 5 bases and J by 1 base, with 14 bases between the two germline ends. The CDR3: CASSPNRVMNTGELFF. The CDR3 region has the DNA TGTGCCAGCAGTCCTAACAGGGTCATGAACACCGGGGAGCTGTTTTTT.

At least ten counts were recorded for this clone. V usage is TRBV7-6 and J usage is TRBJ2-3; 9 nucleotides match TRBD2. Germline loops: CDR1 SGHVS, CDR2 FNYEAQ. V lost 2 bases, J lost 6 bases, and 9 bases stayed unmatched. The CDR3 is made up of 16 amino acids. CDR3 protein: CASSLSGTSFSDTQYF. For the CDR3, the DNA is TGTGCCAGCAGCTTATCCGGGACTAGCTTTTCCGATACGCAGTATTTT.

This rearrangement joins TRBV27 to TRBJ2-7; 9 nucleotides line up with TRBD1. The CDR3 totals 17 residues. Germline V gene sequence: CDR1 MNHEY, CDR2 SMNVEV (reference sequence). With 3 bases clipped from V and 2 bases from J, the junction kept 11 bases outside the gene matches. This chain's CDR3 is CASSLGQGGAGTYEQYF. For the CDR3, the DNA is TGTGCCAGCAGTTTGGGACAGGGCGGCGCGGGAACCTACGAGCAGTACTTC.

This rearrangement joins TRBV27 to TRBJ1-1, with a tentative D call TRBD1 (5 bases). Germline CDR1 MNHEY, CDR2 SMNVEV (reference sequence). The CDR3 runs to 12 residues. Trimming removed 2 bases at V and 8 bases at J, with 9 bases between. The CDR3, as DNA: TGTGCCAGCAGTTTACTATGGGGCGAAGCTTTCTTT. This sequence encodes CASSLLWGEAFF.

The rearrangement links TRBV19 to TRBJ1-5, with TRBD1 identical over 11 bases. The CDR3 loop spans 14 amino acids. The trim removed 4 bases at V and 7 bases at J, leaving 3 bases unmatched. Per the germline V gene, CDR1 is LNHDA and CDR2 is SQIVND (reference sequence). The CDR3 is CASSTGTGGQPQHF. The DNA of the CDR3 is TGTGCCAGTAGTACCGGGACAGGGGGACAGCCCCAGCATTTT.

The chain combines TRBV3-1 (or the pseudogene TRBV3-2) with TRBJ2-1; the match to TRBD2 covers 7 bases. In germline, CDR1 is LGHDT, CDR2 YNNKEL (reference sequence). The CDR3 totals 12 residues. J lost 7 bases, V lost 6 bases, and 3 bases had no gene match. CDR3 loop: CASRREGNEQFF. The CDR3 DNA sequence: TGTGCCAGCAGGAGGGAGGGGAATGAGCAGTTCTTC.

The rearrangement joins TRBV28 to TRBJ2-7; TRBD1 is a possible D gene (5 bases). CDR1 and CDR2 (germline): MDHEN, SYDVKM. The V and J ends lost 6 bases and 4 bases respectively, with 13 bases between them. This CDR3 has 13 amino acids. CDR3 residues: CASRLPDRYEQYF. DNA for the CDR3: TGTGCCAGCAGGCTTCCTGACAGATACGAGCAGTACTTC.

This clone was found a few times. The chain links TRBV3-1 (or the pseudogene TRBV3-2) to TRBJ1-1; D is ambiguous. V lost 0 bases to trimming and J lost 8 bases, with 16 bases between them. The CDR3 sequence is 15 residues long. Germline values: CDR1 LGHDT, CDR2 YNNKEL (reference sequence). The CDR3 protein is CASSQDLRSGAEAFF. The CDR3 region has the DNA TGTGCCAGCAGCCAAGACCTCCGTTCGGGAGCCGAAGCTTTCTTT.

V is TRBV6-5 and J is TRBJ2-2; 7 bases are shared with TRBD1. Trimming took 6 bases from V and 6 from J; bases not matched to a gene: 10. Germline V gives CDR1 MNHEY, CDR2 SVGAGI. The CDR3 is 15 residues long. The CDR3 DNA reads TGTGCCAGCAGGGGGGTGGACAGGTTGTCCGGGGAGCTGTTTTTT. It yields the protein CASRGVDRLSGELFF.

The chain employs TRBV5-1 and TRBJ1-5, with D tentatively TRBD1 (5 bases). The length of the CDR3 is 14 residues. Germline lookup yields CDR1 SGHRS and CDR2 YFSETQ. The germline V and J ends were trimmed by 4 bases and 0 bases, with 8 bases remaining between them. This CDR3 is CASSQGLSNQPQHF. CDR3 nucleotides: TGCGCCAGCAGCCAGGGACTTAGCAATCAGCCCCAGCATTTT.

CDR3 residues: CASTKTGLGYTF. As DNA, the CDR3 is TGTGCCAGCACAAAGACAGGGTTGGGCTACACCTTC. This chain joins TRBV6-5 and TRBJ1-2; 7 bases align to TRBD1. Germline-derived CDR1 and CDR2 are MNHEY and SVGAGI. There are 12 residues in the CDR3. With 7 bases clipped from V and 8 bases from J, the junction kept 7 bases outside the gene matches.